Listed below are T cell receptor beta chains from one sample, sequenced in a study of shared clonotypes between healthy human individuals. Sequenced by immunoSEQ multiplex PCR; TCRdb stores in-frame clones only, minus some. Of about a million clones in the sample, approximately 76% are singletons; the top ten hold about 1.5%. The sequencing input was memory CD4+ T cells sorted from blood. Receptors were obtained from a man between 18 and 35 years old in good health. CDR3s include the opening cysteine and the closing phenylalanine or tryptophan. A D gene is named only where the DNA matches it firmly. Clone size is stated in some rows and not others, as once, few, many or a class when expanded.

V gene,J gene,D gene,clone size,CDR3 protein,CDR3 DNA
TRBV12-5,TRBJ1-3,NA,NA,CASGPLPSGNTIYF,TGTGCTAGTGGTCCCCTCCCCTCTGGAAACACCATATATTTT
TRBV4-3,TRBJ2-1,NA,NA,CASSQTDSNEQFF,TGCGCCAGCAGCCAAACGGACAGCAATGAGCAGTTCTTC
TRBV29-1,TRBJ2-1,TRBD2,NA,CSVEPSGRRRSYNEQFF,TGCAGCGTTGAACCCAGCGGGAGGCGACGCTCCTACAATGAGCAGTTCTTC
TRBV13,TRBJ1-1,NA,NA,CASSGAGAANTEAFF,TGTGCCAGCAGCGGGGCGGGGGCGGCGAACACTGAAGCTTTCTTT
TRBV20-1,TRBJ2-3,NA,NA,CLGASTDTQYF,TGTCTCGGTGCTAGCACAGATACGCAGTATTTT
TRBV6-1,TRBJ1-2,NA,NA,CASSERILGDGYTF,TGTGCCAGCAGTGAAAGGATATTGGGTGATGGCTACACCTTC
TRBV7-2,TRBJ1-1,NA,NA,CASSGRWGMNTEAFF,TGTGCCAGCAGCGGTAGGTGGGGAATGAACACTGAAGCTTTCTTT
TRBV27,TRBJ2-1,TRBD2,once,CASSFLSGRAYQQFF,TGTGCCAGCAGTTTCCTTAGCGGGAGGGCCTATCAACAGTTCTTC
TRBV25-1,TRBJ1-1,NA,few,CASSESNTEAFF,TGTGCCAGCAGTGAATCGAACACTGAAGCTTTCTTT
TRBV18,TRBJ2-7,NA,NA,CASSLIGGEQYF,TGTGCCAGCTCTCTCATAGGGGGCGAGCAGTACTTC
TRBV29-1,TRBJ2-1,NA,NA,CSAYYNEQFF,TGCAGCGCCTATTACAATGAGCAGTTCTTC
TRBV10-3,TRBJ1-2,TRBD1,NA,CAISVDGDREGYTF,TGTGCCATCAGCGTGGATGGGGACAGGGAAGGCTACACCTTC
TRBV6-5,TRBJ1-1,NA,NA,CASSSGGNTEAFF,TGTGCCAGCAGTTCCGGGGGGAACACTGAAGCTTTCTTT
TRBV6-1,TRBJ1-5,NA,NA,CASTGGYGNQPQHF,TGTGCCAGCACTGGGGGGTACGGCAATCAGCCCCAGCATTTT
TRBV11-2,TRBJ2-1,TRBD2,NA,CASSLGSSGIYNEQFF,TGTGCCAGCAGCTTAGGGTCTAGCGGGATTTACAATGAGCAGTTCTTC
TRBV6-5,TRBJ1-2,TRBD1,NA,CASRRDRGNYGYTF,TGTGCCAGCAGGCGGGACAGGGGAAACTATGGCTACACCTTC
TRBV2,TRBJ1-2,TRBD1,few,CASSARDRGLYGYTF,TGTGCCAGCAGTGCCAGGGACAGGGGCCTCTATGGCTACACCTTC
TRBV1,TRBJ2-7,NA,NA,CTSSQERQAYEQYF,TGCACCAGCAGCCAAGAGAGGCAGGCCTACGAGCAGTACTTC
TRBV18,TRBJ1-1,NA,NA,CASSPGGDTEAFF,TGTGCCAGCTCACCAGGTGGGGACACTGAAGCTTTCTTT
TRBV21-1,TRBJ2-7,NA,NA,CASSTRTSGSDEQYF,TGTGCCAGCAGCACCAGAACTAGCGGGAGTGACGAGCAGTACTTC
TRBV15,TRBJ2-5,TRBD1,NA,CATSIGQGRETQYF,TGTGCCACCAGCATTGGACAGGGGCGAGAGACCCAGTACTTC
TRBV5-4,TRBJ2-7,NA,few,CASSLAKSNVPYEQYF,TGTGCCAGCAGCTTGGCCAAGTCCAACGTCCCCTACGAGCAGTACTTC
TRBV7-9,TRBJ2-7,NA,NA,CASSLLYSATYEQYF,TGTGCCAGCAGCTTACTATATTCGGCTACCTACGAGCAGTACTTC
TRBV19,TRBJ1-4,NA,few,CASAGQKNEKLFF,TGTGCCAGCGCAGGACAGAAAAATGAAAAACTGTTTTTT
TRBV4-2,TRBJ1-2,NA,NA,CASSQDLAGAYGYTF,TGTGCCAGCAGCCAAGATCTGGCAGGGGCCTATGGCTACACCTTC
TRBV2,TRBJ1-5,NA,few,CASSFQSQPQHF,TGTGCCAGCAGTTTCCAGAGTCAGCCCCAGCATTTT
TRBV6-1,TRBJ2-2,TRBD1,few,CASHRRTGDTGELFF,TGTGCCAGCCACCGCCGGACAGGGGACACCGGGGAGCTGTTTTTT
TRBV7-2,TRBJ1-5,TRBD1,NA,CASSKTGNSNQPQHF,TGTGCCAGCAGCAAGACAGGGAATAGCAATCAGCCCCAGCATTTT
TRBV5-1,TRBJ2-3,TRBD2,NA,CASSLTGTNTDTQYF,TGCGCCAGCAGCTTGACCGGGACTAACACAGATACGCAGTATTTT
TRBV18,TRBJ2-1,TRBD2,NA,CASSPPGGSYNEQFF,TGTGCCAGCTCACCGCCGGGAGGCTCCTACAATGAGCAGTTCTTC
TRBV30,TRBJ1-1,NA,few,CAWRKEGAAEAFF,TGTGCCTGGAGAAAGGAAGGGGCGGCTGAAGCTTTCTTT
TRBV18,TRBJ2-7,TRBD1,NA,CASSRRQGASYEQYF,TGTGCCAGCTCACGCCGACAGGGGGCGTCCTACGAGCAGTACTTC
TRBV28,TRBJ2-7,TRBD2,NA,CASSTPGRGSGEQYF,TGTGCCAGCAGCACTCCGGGGCGGGGGTCGGGTGAGCAGTACTTC
TRBV4-2,TRBJ1-2,NA,NA,CASSQELRGHVANYGYTF,TGTGCCAGCAGCCAAGAATTAAGGGGACACGTAGCTAACTATGGCTACACCTTC
TRBV18,TRBJ1-2,TRBD1,NA,CASSPPPEGQGRNGYTF,TGTGCCAGCTCACCTCCCCCCGAGGGACAGGGGAGAAATGGCTACACCTTC
TRBV6-6,TRBJ1-6,TRBD1,few,CASRGTGSNSPLHF,TGTGCCAGCAGAGGGACAGGAAGTAATTCACCCCTCCACTTT
TRBV9,TRBJ2-7,NA,NA,CASSVATAPYEQYF,TGTGCCAGCAGCGTGGCGACAGCACCCTACGAGCAGTACTTC
TRBV18,TRBJ1-4,NA,NA,CASSLNAGGRESEKLFF,TGTGCCAGCTCACTCAACGCGGGGGGTCGGGAGAGCGAAAAACTGTTTTTT
TRBV29-1,TRBJ1-2,TRBD1,NA,CSVDEDRVHGYTF,TGCAGCGTTGATGAGGACAGGGTACATGGCTACACCTTC
TRBV2,TRBJ2-1,TRBD1,NA,CASSAQGFGYNEQFF,TGTGCCAGCAGTGCACAGGGGTTCGGGTACAATGAGCAGTTCTTC
TRBV19,TRBJ1-5,TRBD1,NA,CATRDSPSNQPQHF,TGTGCCACCAGGGACAGCCCTAGCAATCAGCCCCAGCATTTT
TRBV21-1,TRBJ2-7,NA,NA,CASRPPAGHPYEQYF,TGTGCCAGCAGACCCCCCGCAGGGCACCCCTACGAGCAGTACTTC
TRBV5-6,TRBJ1-2,NA,NA,CASRGGTNYGYTF,TGTGCCAGCAGAGGAGGCACTAACTATGGCTACACCTTC
TRBV5-4,TRBJ2-1,NA,once,CASSLGGNSFDEQFF,TGTGCCAGCAGCTTGGGAGGGAACTCGTTCGATGAGCAGTTCTTC
TRBV2,TRBJ2-7,TRBD2,few,CAIGGTSGIPYEQYF,TGTGCCATCGGCGGGACCAGCGGGATCCCCTACGAGCAGTACTTC
TRBV18,TRBJ2-1,NA,NA,CASSVPDKGKGEQFF,TGTGCCAGCTCAGTTCCTGACAAAGGGAAGGGTGAGCAGTTCTTC
TRBV4-1,TRBJ2-2,TRBD1,NA,CASSPRDRGTGELFF,TGCGCCAGCAGCCCCCGGGACAGGGGCACCGGGGAGCTGTTTTTT
TRBV29-1,TRBJ1-1,TRBD1,NA,CSVSTGMGTEAFF,TGCAGCGTTTCGACAGGGATGGGCACTGAAGCTTTCTTT